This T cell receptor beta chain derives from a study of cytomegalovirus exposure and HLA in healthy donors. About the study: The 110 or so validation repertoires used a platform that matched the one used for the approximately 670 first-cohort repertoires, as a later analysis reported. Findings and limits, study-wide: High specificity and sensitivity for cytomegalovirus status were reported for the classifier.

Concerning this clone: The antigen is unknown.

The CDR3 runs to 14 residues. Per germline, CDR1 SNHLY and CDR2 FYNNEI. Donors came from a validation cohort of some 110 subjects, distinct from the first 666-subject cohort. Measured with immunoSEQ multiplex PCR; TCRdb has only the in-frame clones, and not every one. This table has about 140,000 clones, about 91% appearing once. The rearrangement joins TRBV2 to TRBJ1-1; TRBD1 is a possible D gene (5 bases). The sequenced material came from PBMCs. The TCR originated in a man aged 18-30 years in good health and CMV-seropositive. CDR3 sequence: CACQGYLLSTEAFF. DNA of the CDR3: TGTGCTTGTCAGGGTTATCTTCTAAGCACTGAAGCTTTCTTT. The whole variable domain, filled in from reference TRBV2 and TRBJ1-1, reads EPEVTQTPSHQVTQMGQEVILRCVPISNHLYFYWYRQILGQKVEFLVSFYNNEISEKSEIFDDQFSVERPDGSNFTLKIRSTKLEDSAMYFCACQGYLLSTEAFFGQGTRLTVV.